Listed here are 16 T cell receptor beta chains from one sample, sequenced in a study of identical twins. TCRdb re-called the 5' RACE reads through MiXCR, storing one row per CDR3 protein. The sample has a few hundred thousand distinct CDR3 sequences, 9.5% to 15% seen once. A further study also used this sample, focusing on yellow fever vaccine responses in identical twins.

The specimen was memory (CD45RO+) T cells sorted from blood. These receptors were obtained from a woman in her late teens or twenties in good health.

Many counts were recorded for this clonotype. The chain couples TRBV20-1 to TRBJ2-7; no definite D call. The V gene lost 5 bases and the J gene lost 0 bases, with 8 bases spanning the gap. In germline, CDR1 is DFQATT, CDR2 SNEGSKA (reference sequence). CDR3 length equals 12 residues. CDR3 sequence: CSAPYSSYEQYF. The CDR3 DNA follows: TGCAGTGCTCCCTATAGCTCCTACGAGCAGTACTTC.

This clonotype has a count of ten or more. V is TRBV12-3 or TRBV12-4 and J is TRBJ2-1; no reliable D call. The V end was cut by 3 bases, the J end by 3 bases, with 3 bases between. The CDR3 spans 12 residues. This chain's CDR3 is CASSFVYNEQFF. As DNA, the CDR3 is TGTGCCAGCAGTTTTGTCTACAATGAGCAGTTCTTC.

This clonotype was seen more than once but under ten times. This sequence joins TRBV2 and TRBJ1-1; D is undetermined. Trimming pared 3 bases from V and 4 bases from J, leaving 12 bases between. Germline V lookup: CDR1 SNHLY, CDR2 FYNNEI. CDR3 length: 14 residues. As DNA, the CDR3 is TGTGCCAGCAGTGATGAGGCGGGCCCCACTGAAGCTTTCTTT. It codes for CASSDEAGPTEAFF.

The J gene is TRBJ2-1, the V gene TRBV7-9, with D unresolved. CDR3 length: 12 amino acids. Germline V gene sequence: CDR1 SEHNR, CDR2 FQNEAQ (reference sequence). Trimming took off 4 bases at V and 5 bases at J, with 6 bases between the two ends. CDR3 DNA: TGTGCCAGCAGCTCCGTTAACAATGAGCAGTTCTTC. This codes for CASSSVNNEQFF.

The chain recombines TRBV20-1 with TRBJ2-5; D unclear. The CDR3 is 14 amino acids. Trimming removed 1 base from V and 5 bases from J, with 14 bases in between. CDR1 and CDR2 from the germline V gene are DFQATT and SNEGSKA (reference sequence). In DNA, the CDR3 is TGCAGTGCTAGAGTGCCCGGATTCACGGAGACCCAGTACTTC. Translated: CSARVPGFTETQYF.

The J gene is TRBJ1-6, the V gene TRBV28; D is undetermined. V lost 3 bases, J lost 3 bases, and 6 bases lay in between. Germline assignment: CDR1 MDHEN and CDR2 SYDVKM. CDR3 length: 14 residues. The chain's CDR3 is CASSLPNYNSPLHF. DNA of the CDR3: TGTGCCAGCAGTTTGCCGAACTATAATTCACCCCTCCACTTT.

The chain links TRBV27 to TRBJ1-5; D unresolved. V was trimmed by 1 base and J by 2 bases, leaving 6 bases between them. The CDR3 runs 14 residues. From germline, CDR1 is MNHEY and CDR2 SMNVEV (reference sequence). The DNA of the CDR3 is TGTGCCAGCAGTTTATTGTGGGGCAATCAGCCCCAGCATTTT. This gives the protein CASSLLWGNQPQHF.

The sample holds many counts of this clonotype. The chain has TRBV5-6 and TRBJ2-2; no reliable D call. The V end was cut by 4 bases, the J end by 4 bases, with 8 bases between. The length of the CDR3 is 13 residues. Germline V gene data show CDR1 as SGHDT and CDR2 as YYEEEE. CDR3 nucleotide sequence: TGTGCCAGCAGCCCGGTCGGCACCGGGGAGCTGTTTTTT. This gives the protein CASSPVGTGELFF.

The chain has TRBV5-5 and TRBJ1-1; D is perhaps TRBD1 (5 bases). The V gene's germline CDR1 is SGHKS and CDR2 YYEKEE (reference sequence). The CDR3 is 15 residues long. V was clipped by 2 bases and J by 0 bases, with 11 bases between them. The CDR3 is CASSLPGRLNTEAFF. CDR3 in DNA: TGTGCCAGCAGCTTACCGGGACGACTGAACACTGAAGCTTTCTTT. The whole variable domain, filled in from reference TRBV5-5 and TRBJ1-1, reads DAGVTQSPTHLIKTRGQQVTLRCSPISGHKSVSWYQQVLGQGPQFIFQYYEKEERGRGNFPDRFSARQFPNYSSELNVNALLLGDSALYLCASSLPGRLNTEAFFGQGTRLTVV.

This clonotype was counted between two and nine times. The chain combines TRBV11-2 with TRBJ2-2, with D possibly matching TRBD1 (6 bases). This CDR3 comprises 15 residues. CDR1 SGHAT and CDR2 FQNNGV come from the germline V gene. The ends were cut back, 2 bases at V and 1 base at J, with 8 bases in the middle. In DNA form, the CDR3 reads TGTGCCAGCAGCTTACAGGGGTGGAACACCGGGGAGCTGTTTTTT. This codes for CASSLQGWNTGELFF.

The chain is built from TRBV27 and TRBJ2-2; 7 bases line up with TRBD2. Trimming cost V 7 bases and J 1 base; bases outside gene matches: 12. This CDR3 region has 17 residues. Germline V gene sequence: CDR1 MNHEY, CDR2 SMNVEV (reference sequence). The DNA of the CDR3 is TGTGCCAGCACCGAATTTTCCCCTAGCGGGAACACCGGGGAGCTGTTTTTT. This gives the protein CASTEFSPSGNTGELFF.

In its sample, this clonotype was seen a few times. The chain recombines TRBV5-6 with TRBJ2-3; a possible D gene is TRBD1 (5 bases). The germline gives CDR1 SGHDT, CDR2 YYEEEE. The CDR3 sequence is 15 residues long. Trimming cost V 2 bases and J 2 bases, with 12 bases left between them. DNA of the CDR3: TGTGCCAGCAGCTTTCAGGGTCGGTACACAGATACGCAGTATTTT. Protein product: CASSFQGRYTDTQYF.

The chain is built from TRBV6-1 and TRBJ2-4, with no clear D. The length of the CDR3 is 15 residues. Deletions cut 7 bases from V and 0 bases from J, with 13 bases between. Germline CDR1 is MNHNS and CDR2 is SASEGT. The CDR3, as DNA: TGTGCCAGCAATGGTGGGCCCGTAGCCAAAAACATTCAGTACTTC. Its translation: CASNGGPVAKNIQYF.

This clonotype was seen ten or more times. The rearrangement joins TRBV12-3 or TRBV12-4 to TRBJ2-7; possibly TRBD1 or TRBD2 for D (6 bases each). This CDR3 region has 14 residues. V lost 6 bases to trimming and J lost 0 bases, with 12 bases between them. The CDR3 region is CASRKGGTSYEQYF. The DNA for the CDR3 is TGTGCCAGCAGAAAGGGGGGTACCTCCTACGAGCAGTACTTC.

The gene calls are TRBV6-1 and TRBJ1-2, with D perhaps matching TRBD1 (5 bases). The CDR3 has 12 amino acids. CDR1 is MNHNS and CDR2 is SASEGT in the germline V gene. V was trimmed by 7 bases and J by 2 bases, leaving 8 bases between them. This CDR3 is CASMGPNYGYTF. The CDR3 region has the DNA TGTGCCAGCATGGGGCCGAACTATGGCTACACCTTC.

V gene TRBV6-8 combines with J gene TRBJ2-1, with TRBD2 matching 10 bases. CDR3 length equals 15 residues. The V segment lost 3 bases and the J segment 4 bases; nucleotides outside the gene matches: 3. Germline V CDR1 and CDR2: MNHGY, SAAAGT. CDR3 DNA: TGTGCCAGCAGTTATAGCGGGAGGCAATACAATGAGCAGTTCTTC. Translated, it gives CASSYSGRQYNEQFF.